This T cell receptor (beta chain) was captured in a study of neurological immune-mediated disorders. Described time point: longitudinal time-point 3. The starting material, 2 million PBMCs stored at -80 C, gave rise to the unsorted libraries. Study-level results: None of the CDR3 amino acid sequences of expanded clones recurred across subjects, suggesting private repertoires in all groups.

TCRdb reanalysed the 5' RACE reads using MiXCR and keeps one entry per CDR3 protein. The table includes approximately 100,000 distinct CDR3 sequences, 9.5% to 14% detected once. CDR1 is MNHEY, CDR2 SMNVEV, per germline (reference sequence). This CDR3 region has 16 residues. The V segment lost 5 bases and the J segment 4 bases; nucleotides outside the gene matches: 9. This clonotype came up many times. Its antigen is currently unknown. This receptor was identified in a female donor with HTLV-1-associated myelopathy (HAM/TSP). What was sequenced was PBMCs. This chain joins TRBV27 and TRBJ2-1; TRBD2 matches at 9 bases. The CDR3 bases are TGTGCCAGCAGTCCCTCAGCGGGGGGCTCGTACAATGAGCAGTTCTTC. Its protein product is CASSPSAGGSYNEQFF.